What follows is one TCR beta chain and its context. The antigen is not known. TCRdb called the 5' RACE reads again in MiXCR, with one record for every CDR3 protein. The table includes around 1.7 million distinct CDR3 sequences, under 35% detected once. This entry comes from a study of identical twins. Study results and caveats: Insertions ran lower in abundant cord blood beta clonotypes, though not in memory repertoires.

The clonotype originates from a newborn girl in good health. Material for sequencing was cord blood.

CDR3 DNA: TGCGCCAGCAGCACGGGACAGCCACCTAGGAATGAGCAGTTCTTC. Protein: CASSTGQPPRNEQFF. The chain is built from TRBV5-1 and TRBJ2-1; 7 bases match TRBD1. Trimming removed 4 bases from V and 7 bases from J; junction bases left unmatched: 11. In germline, CDR1 is SGHRS, CDR2 YFSETQ. This CDR3 comprises 15 residues.